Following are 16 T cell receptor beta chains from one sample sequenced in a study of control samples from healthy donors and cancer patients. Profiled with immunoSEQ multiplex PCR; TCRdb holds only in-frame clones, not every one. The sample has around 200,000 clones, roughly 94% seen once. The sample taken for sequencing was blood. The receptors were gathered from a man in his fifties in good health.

CDR3 in DNA: TGTGCCAGCAGTTTCCGGGACTATGGCTACACCTTC. Amino acid sequence: CASSFRDYGYTF. The chain joins TRBV12-3 or TRBV12-4 to TRBJ1-2; no clear D gene. CDR3 length: 12 residues. The germline V and J ends were trimmed by 3 bases and 3 bases, with 5 bases remaining between them.

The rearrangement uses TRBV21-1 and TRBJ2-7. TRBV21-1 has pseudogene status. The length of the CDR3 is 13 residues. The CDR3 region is CASSRDGSYEQYV. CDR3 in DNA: TGTGCCAGCAGCAGGGACGGATCCTACGAGCAGTACGTC.

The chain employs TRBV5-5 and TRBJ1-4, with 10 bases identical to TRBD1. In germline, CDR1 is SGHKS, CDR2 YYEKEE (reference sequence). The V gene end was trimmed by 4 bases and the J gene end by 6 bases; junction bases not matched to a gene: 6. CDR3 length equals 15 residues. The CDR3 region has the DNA TGTGCCAGCAGCCGGACCGGGACAGGGGATGAAAAACTGTTTTTT. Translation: CASSRTGTGDEKLFF.

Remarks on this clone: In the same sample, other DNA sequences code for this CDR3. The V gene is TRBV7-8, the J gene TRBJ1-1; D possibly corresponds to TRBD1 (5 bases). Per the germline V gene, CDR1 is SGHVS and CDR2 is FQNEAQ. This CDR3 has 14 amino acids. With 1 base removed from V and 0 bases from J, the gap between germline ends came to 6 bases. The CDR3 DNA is TGTGCCAGCAGCTTAGTGGGGGTGAACACTGAAGCTTTCTTT. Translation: CASSLVGVNTEAFF. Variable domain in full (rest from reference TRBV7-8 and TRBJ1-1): GAGVSQSPRYKVAKRGQDVALRCDPISGHVSLFWYQQALGQGPEFLTYFQNEAQLDKSGLPSDRFFAERPEGSVSTLKIQRTQQEDSAVYLCASSLVGVNTEAFFGQGTRLTVV.

The CDR3 DNA reads as TGTGCCATCAGTGAGTCGAAGCCCTCTGGAAACACCATATATTTT. The encoded protein is CAISESKPSGNTIYF. This chain uses TRBV10-3 with TRBJ1-3; the D is unclear. Germline V gene lookup returns CDR1 ENHRY and CDR2 SYGVKD. The CDR3 is 15 amino acids. The V end lost 0 bases, the J end lost 0 bases, and 6 bases lay between the germline ends.

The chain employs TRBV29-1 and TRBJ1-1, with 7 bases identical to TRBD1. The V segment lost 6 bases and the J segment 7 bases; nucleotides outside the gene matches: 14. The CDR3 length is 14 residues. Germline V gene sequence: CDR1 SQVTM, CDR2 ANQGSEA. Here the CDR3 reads CSVLKEGAPLEAFF. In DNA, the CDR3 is TGCAGCGTCCTAAAGGAGGGGGCGCCCCTTGAAGCTTTCTTT.

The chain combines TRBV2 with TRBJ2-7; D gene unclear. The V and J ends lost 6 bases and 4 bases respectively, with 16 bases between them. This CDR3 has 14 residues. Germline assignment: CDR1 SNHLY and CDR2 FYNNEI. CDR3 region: CASRFSRSLYEQYV. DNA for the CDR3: TGTGCCAGCAGGTTTAGTAGATCGTTGTACGAGCAGTACGTC.

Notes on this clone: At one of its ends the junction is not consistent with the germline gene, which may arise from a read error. CDR3 nucleotides: TGTGCCGTCAGTGAGACTACAAATGAGCAGTTCTTC. This sequence encodes CAVSETTNEQFF. The chain uses TRBV10-3 and TRBJ2-1; possibly TRBD2 for D (5 bases). The CDR3 covers 12 residues. Germline CDR1 reads ENHRY; CDR2 reads SYGVKD.

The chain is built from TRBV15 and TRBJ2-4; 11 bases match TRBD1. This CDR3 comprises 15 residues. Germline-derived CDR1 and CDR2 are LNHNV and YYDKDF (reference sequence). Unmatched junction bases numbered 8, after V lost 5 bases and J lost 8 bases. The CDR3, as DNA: TGTGCCACCAGCCCGCGGACAGGGGGCATAGACATTCAGTACTTC. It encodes CATSPRTGGIDIQYF.

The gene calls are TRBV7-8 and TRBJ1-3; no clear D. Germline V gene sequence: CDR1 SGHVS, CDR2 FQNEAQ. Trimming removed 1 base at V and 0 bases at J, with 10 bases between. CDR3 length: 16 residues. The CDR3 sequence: CASSLGLQYSGNTIYF. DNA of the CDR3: TGTGCCAGCAGCTTAGGATTGCAGTACTCTGGAAACACCATATATTTT.

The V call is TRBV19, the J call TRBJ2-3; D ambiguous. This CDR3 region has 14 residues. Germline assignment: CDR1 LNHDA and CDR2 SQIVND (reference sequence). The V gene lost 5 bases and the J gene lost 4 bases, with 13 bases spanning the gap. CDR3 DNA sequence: TGTGCCAGTAGTCAAGGACCTACCGCAGATACGCAGTATTTT. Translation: CASSQGPTADTQYF.

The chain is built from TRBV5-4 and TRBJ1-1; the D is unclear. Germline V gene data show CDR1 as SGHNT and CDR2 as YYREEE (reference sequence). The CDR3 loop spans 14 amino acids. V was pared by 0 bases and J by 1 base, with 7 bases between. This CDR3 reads CASSLAAGNTEAFF. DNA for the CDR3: TGTGCCAGCAGCTTGGCCGCCGGGAACACTGAAGCTTTCTTT.

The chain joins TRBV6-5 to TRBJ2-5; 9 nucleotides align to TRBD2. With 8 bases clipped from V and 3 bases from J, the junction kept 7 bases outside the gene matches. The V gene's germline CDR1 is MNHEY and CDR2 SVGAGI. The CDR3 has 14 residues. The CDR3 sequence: CASWGSGGKETQYF. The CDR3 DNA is TGTGCCAGCTGGGGTAGCGGGGGAAAAGAGACCCAGTACTTC.

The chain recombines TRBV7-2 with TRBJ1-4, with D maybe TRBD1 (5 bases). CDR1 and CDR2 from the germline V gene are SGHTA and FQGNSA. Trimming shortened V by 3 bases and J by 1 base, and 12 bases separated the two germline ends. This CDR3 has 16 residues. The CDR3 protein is CASSLMGGGTNEKLFF. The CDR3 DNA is TGTGCCAGCAGCTTGATGGGGGGAGGAACTAATGAAAAACTGTTTTTT.

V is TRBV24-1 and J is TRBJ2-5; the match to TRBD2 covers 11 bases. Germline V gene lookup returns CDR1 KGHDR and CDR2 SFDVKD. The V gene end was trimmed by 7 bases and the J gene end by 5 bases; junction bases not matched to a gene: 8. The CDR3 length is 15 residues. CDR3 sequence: CATRRLGLAGETQYF. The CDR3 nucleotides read TGTGCCACCAGGCGACTAGGACTAGCGGGTGAGACCCAGTACTTC.

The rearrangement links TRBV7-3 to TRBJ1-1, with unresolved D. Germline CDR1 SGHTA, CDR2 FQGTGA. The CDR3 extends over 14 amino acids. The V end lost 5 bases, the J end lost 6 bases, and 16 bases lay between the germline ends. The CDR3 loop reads CASSPRTASPEAFF. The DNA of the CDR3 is TGTGCCAGCAGCCCACGGACTGCCAGCCCTGAAGCTTTCTTT. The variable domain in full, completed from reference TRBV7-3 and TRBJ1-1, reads GAGVSQTPSNKVTEKGKYVELRCDPISGHTALYWYRQSLGQGPEFLIYFQGTGAADDSGLPNDRFFAVRPEGSVSTLKIQRTERGDSAVYLCASSPRTASPEAFFGQGTRLTVV.